This T cell receptor (beta chain) is drawn from a study of cytomegalovirus exposure and HLA in healthy donors (dated by TCRdb to 2016 to 2017). About the investigation overall: An earlier analysis of some 620 of the donors reported about 260 Gb of sequence data and around 110 million unique TCR beta sequences obtained from around 170 million T cells. An early release covering roughly 580 HLA-typed donors comprised about 300 gigabases of sequencing data and 85 million to 100 million unique TCR sequences. High-throughput TCR immunosequencing, statistical association of individual TCRs with disease status, and machine learning were combined to predict cytomegalovirus infection status. Donor age, sex, ethnicity and CMV serostatus were collected together with the repertoire data. In an earlier analysis of more than 550 of the donors, high-throughput TCR beta sequencing was used to judge whether each TCR beta V gene segment behaved as functional or pseudogenic. Rather than using new phenotypic data, the later analysis identified candidate immune exposures from TCR beta sequences and from how often those sequences occurred across donors. A few DR-DQ haplotypes were treated as single units for association and clustering because of strong linkage in the cohort. Class I and class II HLA loci were covered by the typing at four-digit resolution. Of the roughly 410 genotyped donors, approximately 81% were placed in the genetic ancestry cluster associated with self-reported Caucasian donors. All discovery cohort repertoires had been generated using a single sequencing platform. The study aimed to test whether signatures of past pathogen exposure could be identified by cataloging public T cell receptors. The study profiled the T cell repertoires of some 610 subjects by immunosequencing and related them to cytomegalovirus serostatus. Genome-wide SNP genotypes for about 65% of the 666 donors were used in a later genetic analysis, which treated that subset as a discovery cohort. In addition to the first cohort of roughly 670 subjects, a separate validation cohort of approximately 110 different subjects was used. Among about 400 genotyped donors of the cohort, an average of about 240,000 unique TCR beta nucleotide sequences was sequenced per donor, of which 15% to 20% were non-productive. To study patterns of TCR occurrence, a later analysis re-analyzed previously published TCR beta repertoires from more than 550 donors and added high-resolution HLA genotyping. Typing coverage varied by locus: roughly 629-640 donors for A, B, C, DRB1 and DQB1; some 520 for DQA1; approximately 570 for DPA1; 450 to 480 for DPB1. On the study overall, not on this receptor specifically: Because the 87-base-pair reads could not distinguish some IMGT-functional V segments, including TRBV6-2 and TRBV6-3, those segments were excluded. The classifier was reported to diagnose cytomegalovirus status with high specificity and sensitivity in both the original cohort and the validation cohort. This cohort had only TCR beta chains sequenced, and the lack of alpha or paired-chain data limited which features could be detected. Across donors, most TCR sequences were observed very rarely, whereas some public TCRs were present in many individuals. It was suggested by the authors that the approach could potentially be generalized to other disease states and immunological phenotypes. In a later analysis, over 15,000 TCR beta sequences were associated with specific HLA alleles at a false discovery rate of 0.05. In vitro tests confirmed that three of the cytomegalovirus-associated TCR beta chains recognize cytomegalovirus antigens. In a later analysis, TCR association rates were found to vary across HLA loci, with the most associated TCRs seen for DRB1 alleles and the fewest for HLA-C alleles. Several of the top co-occurrence clusters appeared to be linked to parvovirus B19, influenza, CMV and Epstein-Barr virus, according to a later analysis. A later analysis found that most CMV-associated TCR beta chains appeared HLA-restricted, with HLA associations seemingly driven largely by CMV exposure. An earlier analysis of 587 of the donors showed that most TCR beta V segments appeared in productive rearrangements either about 87% or about 30% of the time, which broadly matched IMGT annotations. A total of about 150 TCR beta chains were listed by the study as associated with cytomegalovirus. Because counts were too low, seventeen rarely observed V segments, including chromosome 9 orphons, were left out of the earlier analysis of some 600 of the donors. Because some donors lacked HLA typing at each locus, the association tests relied only on the typed subset. The sequencing pipeline was judged likely to have produced a cluster of highly shared sequence variants as a technical artifact. The only immune exposure information available for the cohort was CMV serostatus. Compared with equally common non-associated chains, HLA-associated TCR beta chains in a later analysis were more clonally expanded and had lower generation probabilities. An association between a missense DCLRE1C variant and V-gene and J-gene trimming of TCR beta chains was found in a later genetic analysis and replicated in an independent cohort. The presence/absence analyses assumed that sequencing depth was roughly uniform across donors, and that assumption may not be true. When HLA alleles, especially DR and DQ, strongly co-occurred, TCR associations were difficult to assign to individual alleles. A later genetic analysis reported fewer N-insertions in productive TCRs among donors in an Asian-associated ancestry cluster than the roughly 700-donor mean. Correlated functional status among segregating V segments might reflect linkage disequilibrium, but an unknown experimental factor could not be ruled out. A further reported finding was that TCR beta sequences accurately predicted the HLA-A and HLA-B alleles for most subjects in the first cohort.

The cohort comprised approximately 700 healthy bone marrow donors. Cohort members were all nominally healthy when sampled, although unrecorded immune exposures were likely present. The donor was CMV seropositive and was included in the group of almost 300 seropositive cohort members. Every donor gave a peripheral blood sample, and the peripheral blood mononuclear cells from that sample were used for TCR beta sequencing. Genomic DNA extraction from the blood cell samples was performed with the Qiagen DNeasy Blood Extraction Kit. Relative to germline, V is missing 2 bases and J is missing 2 bases, with 10 bases of the junction outside any gene match. For CDR1 and CDR2, the germline V gene lists SGHDT and YYEEEE. The CDR3, cysteine through phenylalanine, is 18 amino acids long. Of the read, only the CDR3 DNA is kept; its 54 bases are in frame from base 1. About this clone: Its antigen remains undetermined. No quality values exist for individual bases; no much larger clone is one base distant.

Libraries were prepared through the immunoSEQ multiplex PCR assay. For the multiplex PCR, a mixture combining 60 forward primers for TCR Vbeta segments and 13 reverse primers for TCR Jbeta segments was used. A multiplex PCR assay on genomic DNA amplified the CDR3 region of rearranged TCR beta genes. The amplified TCR beta libraries were sequenced on the Illumina HiSeq System as 87-base-pair reads. The original pipeline was this. A later analysis counted about 82 million unique TCR beta chains across the 650 to 700 repertoires, and 9 million to 14 million of these chains were shared by at least two donors. A nearest-neighbor algorithm error-corrected the raw reads and collapsed the reads into unique sequences, merging closely related sequences to remove PCR and sequencing errors. Alignment of CDR3 sequences to IMGT reference sequences was used to assign V, D and J gene segments. For a sequence to be retained, a match of at least six nucleotides was required to both a V gene segment and a J gene segment. Rearrangements were called productive when the CDR3 lacked stop codons and stayed in frame with V and J; all others were non-productive. CDR3 was defined according to IMGT convention as the region running from the second conserved V-encoded cysteine to the conserved J-encoded phenylalanine. In an earlier analysis of more than 550 of the donors, sequences lacking an unambiguous match to a single V gene segment were excluded. In an earlier analysis of roughly 500 of the donors, V segments were called functional above 56.7% productive rearrangements and were called segregating when the between-donor standard deviation exceeded 5%. A statistical classification framework was built to diagnose cytomegalovirus status from the catalog of TCR beta chain sequences. In a later analysis, TCR nucleotide sequences were compared against IMGT/GENE-DB human TR gene sequences so that V and J genes could be assigned. Using the TCRdist pipeline, a later analysis assigned CDR3 sequences along with most-parsimonious VDJ recombination scenarios. In a later analysis, each TCR beta chain was defined by its CDR3 amino acid sequence together with its V-gene family, and reads without a unique V-gene family were excluded. A later analysis removed 500 to 650 highly shared, low-generation-probability nucleotide sequences to deal with suspected cross-contamination and a sequencing artifact. For each public chain, a later analysis derived a clonal expansion index from normalized ranks of inferred template counts within each repertoire. A later analysis computed generation probabilities with a VDJ recombination model fitted to out-of-frame rearrangements, and checked the results against IGoR. In a later analysis, TCR-TCR, TCR-HLA and TCR-CMV co-occurrence was scored with hypergeometric tests, and a repertoire-size bias correction was applied to TCR pairs. In a later analysis, false discovery rates were estimated by permuting HLA or CMV assignments 20 times. A later analysis grouped co-occurring TCRs with DBSCAN, adding TCRdist sequence similarity when clustering within HLA-allele-positive subsets. Co-occurrence clustering excluded repertoires with fewer than 30,000 or more than 120,000 public chains, plus five with anomalous nucleotide sharing. TCRdb re-hosts the immuneACCESS table, in-frame sequences only. Its copies lack some clones; in the studies checked, an unresolved V gene accounts for under half of them, and the cause for the rest is not known. V and J calls and clone size come straight from that table; D and trimming were deduced from the DNA. Counted in this sample were around 150,000 clones; 76% of them appeared once. The top ten clones comprise approximately 1.8% of the sample.

The sequence was obtained from a female donor in good health and CMV-seropositive. The chain uses TRBV5-6 and TRBJ2-6; the junction holds 7 bases that match TRBD1. The sequencing input was PBMCs. The DNA reads as follows: TGTGCCAGCAGCTTAGAAAACAGGGGCCCAGCTGGGGCCAACGTCCTGACTTTC. This encodes CASSLENRGPAGANVLTF.